These 24 T cell receptor beta chains were sequenced from one sample in a study of cytomegalovirus exposure and HLA in healthy donors. PCR used 60 Vbeta primers and 13 Jbeta primers. TCRdb's copy holds only in-frame clones and misses some; the assay was immunoSEQ multiplex PCR. The sample has around 170,000 clones, approximately 71% seen once; the top ten hold approximately 1.5%. Sequences were obtained from PBMCs. Receptor source: a girl aged 10 to 17 in good health and CMV-seronegative.

This chain connects TRBV6-5 to TRBJ2-7; tentative D call: TRBD1 (5 bases). In germline, CDR1 is MNHEY, CDR2 SVGAGI. The CDR3 has 13 residues. V lost 0 bases and J lost 6, with 9 bases in between. The CDR3 loop reads CASSYSTGSEQYF. CDR3 nucleotide sequence: TGTGCCAGCAGTTACTCTACAGGATCCGAGCAGTACTTC.

CDR3 sequence (DNA): TGTGCCAGCAGCTTTACAGGGGGGGGTCTATACTCTGGAAACACCATATATTTT. This encodes CASSFTGGGLYSGNTIYF. This chain links TRBV5-4 with TRBJ1-3, with 8 bases that match TRBD1. The V segment lost 2 bases and the J segment 0 bases; nucleotides outside the gene matches: 10. CDR1 is SGHNT, CDR2 YYREEE, per germline (reference sequence). There are 18 residues in the CDR3.

The V call is TRBV19, the J call TRBJ1-2, with a possible D match to TRBD1 (6 bases). CDR3 length equals 13 residues. Germline CDR1 reads LNHDA; CDR2 reads SQIVND (reference sequence). The V gene lost 6 bases and the J gene lost 5 bases, with 13 bases spanning the gap. In DNA form, the CDR3 reads TGTGCCAGTAGCCTACAGGGCCTATATGGCTACACCTTC. Amino acid sequence: CASSLQGLYGYTF.

The chain combines TRBV10-3 with TRBJ1-6, with D tentatively TRBD1 (6 bases). Germline CDR1 reads ENHRY; CDR2 reads SYGVKD. The CDR3 is made up of 15 amino acids. V was clipped by 4 bases and J by 5 bases, with 12 bases between them. In nucleotides, the CDR3 is TGTGCCATCAGTGGAACGGGACAAGATAATTCACCCCTCCACTTT. Protein sequence: CAISGTGQDNSPLHF.

The chain links TRBV13 to TRBJ1-1; no clear D gene. The germline V gene has CDR1 PRHDT and CDR2 FYEKMQ (reference sequence). The CDR3 loop spans 14 amino acids. With 0 bases removed from V and 5 bases from J, the gap between germline ends came to 10 bases. The DNA of the CDR3 is TGTGCCAGCAGCTTAGGCCCGCAGGAAACTGAAGCTTTCTTT. It yields the protein CASSLGPQETEAFF.

This clone was seen a handful of times. The same CDR3 is also encoded by other DNA sequences in this sample. The chain employs TRBV7-9 and TRBJ2-5; D is unclear. Trimming removed 5 bases at V and 2 bases at J, with 3 bases between. The V gene's germline CDR1 is SEHNR and CDR2 FQNEAQ (reference sequence). The length of the CDR3 is 11 residues. The CDR3 nucleotides read TGTGCCAGCAGCCCTCAAGAGACCCAGTACTTC. Its protein is CASSPQETQYF.

The CDR3 region has the DNA TGCGCCAGCAGCTTGGAGGCTAGCGGGGGAGGGGATGAGCAGTTCTTC. It specifies CASSLEASGGGDEQFF. This chain connects TRBV5-1 to TRBJ2-1, with 10 bases identical to TRBD2. The CDR3 has 16 amino acids. V gave up 0 bases and J gave up 8 bases; unmatched junction bases: 8. The germline CDR1 and CDR2 sequences are SGHRS and YFSETQ.

The V and J genes are TRBV4-2 and TRBJ2-3, with D hard to call. With 0 bases removed from V and 6 bases from J, the gap between germline ends came to 7 bases. There are 13 residues in the CDR3. Germline CDR1 LGHNA, CDR2 YNFKEQ. This CDR3 is CASSQEAWDTQYF. The CDR3 DNA reads TGTGCCAGCAGCCAAGAAGCCTGGGATACGCAGTATTTT.

This clone showed up just a few times. In nucleotides, the CDR3 is TGTGCCAGCAACTCACTAGCGGGGGGGGAGACCCAGTACTTC. This encodes CASNSLAGGETQYF. The rearrangement joins TRBV6-5 to TRBJ2-5, with 13 positions matching TRBD2. V shed 7 bases, J shed 5 bases, and the junction held 4 bases outside the gene matches. CDR3 length: 14 amino acids. Per the germline V gene, CDR1 is MNHEY and CDR2 is SVGAGI.

V usage is TRBV5-4 and J usage is TRBJ1-4; tentatively, D is TRBD1 (5 bases). V was pared by 4 bases and J by 8 bases, with 12 bases between. Per the germline V gene, CDR1 is SGHNT and CDR2 is YYREEE (reference sequence). CDR3 length equals 13 residues. The CDR3 bases are TGTGCCAGCAGCCTGACAGCAGGAGAAAAACTGTTTTTT. This encodes CASSLTAGEKLFF.

The chain links TRBV4-1 to TRBJ1-6; D may be TRBD1 (6 bases). CDR1 and CDR2 from the germline V gene are MGHRA and YSYEKL. V was clipped by 0 bases and J by 9 bases, with 9 bases between them. This CDR3 contains 14 residues. The CDR3 loop is CASSQDRGISPLHF. For the CDR3, the DNA is TGCGCCAGCAGCCAAGATAGGGGGATTTCACCCCTCCACTTT.

A few counts support this clone. J is TRBJ1-2 and V is TRBV6-5; TRBD1 matches at 7 bases. CDR3 size: 14 residues. The ends lost 6 bases at V and 7 bases at J; junction bases unmatched: 11. Germline V gives CDR1 MNHEY, CDR2 SVGAGI. The DNA of the CDR3 is TGTGCCAGCAGAAGTCAAGGGGGCTTGGGTGGCTACACCTTC. This encodes CASRSQGGLGGYTF.

The rearrangement joins TRBV4-2 to TRBJ2-2, with D perhaps matching TRBD1 (5 bases). The CDR3 has 15 amino acids. From germline, CDR1 is LGHNA and CDR2 YNFKEQ. V was pared by 1 base and J by 3 bases, with 9 bases between. The CDR3 reads CASSQARAHTGELFF. Here the CDR3 DNA reads TGTGCCAGCAGCCAAGCCAGGGCGCACACCGGGGAGCTGTTTTTT.

The V gene is TRBV4-2, the J gene TRBJ2-1; no clear D gene. CDR3 length: 15 amino acids. CDR1 is LGHNA, CDR2 YNFKEQ, per germline. Trimming cost V 0 bases and J 5 bases, with 11 bases left between them. The CDR3 bases are TGTGCCAGCAGCCAAGAAGACAAGAGAGACAATGAGCAGTTCTTC. Encoded protein: CASSQEDKRDNEQFF.

V gene TRBV5-8 combines with J gene TRBJ1-2, with D possibly TRBD1 on 6 matching bases. Per germline, CDR1 SGHTS and CDR2 YDEGEE. This CDR3 is 14 amino acids long. Trimming took off 9 bases at V and 3 bases at J, with 18 bases between the two ends. The CDR3 DNA follows: TGTGCCATCGACTTAACAGGGCCCTACTATGGCTACACCTTC. It is translated as CAIDLTGPYYGYTF.

The rearrangement joins TRBV9 to TRBJ1-4; D call uncertain. Per the germline V gene, CDR1 is SGDLS and CDR2 is YYNGEE. CDR3 length: 17 residues. Trimming left V 4 bases short and J 2 bases short, with 18 bases between. The CDR3 DNA is TGTGCCAGCAGCCCCCGGGAGCCCCGACGGACTAATGAAAAACTGTTTTTT. This translates into CASSPREPRRTNEKLFF.

This clone was seen only a few times. This chain joins TRBV7-9 and TRBJ1-6, with a possible D match to TRBD1 (5 bases). The CDR3 consists of 14 residues. CDR1 SEHNR and CDR2 FQNEAQ come from the germline V gene (reference sequence). V gave up 3 bases and J gave up 11 bases, with 14 bases separating them. CDR3 in DNA: TGTGCCAGCAGCTTCGGGGGAAAAGCAGCACCCCTCCACTTT. Amino acid sequence: CASSFGGKAAPLHF.

This sequence joins TRBV27 and TRBJ1-5, with a weak D call TRBD1 (6 bases). Trimming pared 5 bases from V and 6 bases from J, leaving 14 bases between. The CDR3 consists of 14 residues. The germline CDR1 and CDR2 sequences are MNHEY and SMNVEV (reference sequence). The CDR3 bases are TGTGCCAGCAGTAAACAGGGCAGGGGTCAGCCCCAGCATTTT. This encodes CASSKQGRGQPQHF.

Notes on this clone: Other DNA sequences in this sample translate to the same CDR3. The chain joins TRBV4-1 to TRBJ1-1; tentatively, D is TRBD1 (5 bases). Germline values: CDR1 MGHRA, CDR2 YSYEKL. The CDR3 has 14 amino acids. With 4 bases removed from V and 4 bases from J, the gap between germline ends came to 13 bases. The CDR3 region has the DNA TGCGCCAGCAGCCTTAAGGGGTGGGCCACTGAAGCTTTCTTT. This encodes CASSLKGWATEAFF.

The rearrangement joins TRBV5-4 to TRBJ2-2; 8 bases align to TRBD1. Germline assignment: CDR1 SGHNT and CDR2 YYREEE (reference sequence). There are 15 residues in the CDR3. V trimming: 0 bases; J trimming: 3 bases; junction bases outside the gene matches: 1. The CDR3 protein is CASSLGTGHTGELFF. In DNA, the CDR3 is TGTGCCAGCAGCTTGGGGACAGGGCACACCGGGGAGCTGTTTTTT.

The chain is built from TRBV10-3 and TRBJ1-2, with 9 bases matching TRBD1. This CDR3 region has 14 residues. Germline V gene sequence: CDR1 ENHRY, CDR2 SYGVKD. The V segment lost 6 bases and the J segment 3 bases; nucleotides outside the gene matches: 5. CDR3 amino acids: CAIRATGGDYGYTF. In DNA form, the CDR3 reads TGTGCCATCAGGGCTACAGGGGGCGACTATGGCTACACCTTC.

The chain uses TRBV13 and TRBJ2-3; 8 bases align to TRBD2. Trimming removed 1 base from V and 6 bases from J; junction bases left unmatched: 6. Germline V gives CDR1 PRHDT, CDR2 FYEKMQ (reference sequence). This CDR3 has 15 residues. This CDR3 is CASSLAAGGPDTQYF. The CDR3 DNA is TGTGCCAGCAGCTTAGCTGCGGGGGGCCCGGATACGCAGTATTTT. The full variable domain, in which reference TRBV13 and TRBJ2-3 provide the parts outside the CDR3, is AAGVIQSPRHLIKEKRETATLKCYPIPRHDTVYWYQQGPGQDPQFLISFYEKMQSDKGSIPDRFSAQQFSDYHSELNMSSLELGDSALYFCASSLAAGGPDTQYFGPGTRLTVL.

This chain links TRBV11-3 with TRBJ1-1; D is ambiguous. Trimming took off 7 bases at V and 1 base at J, with 13 bases between the two ends. Per the germline V gene, CDR1 is SGHNT and CDR2 is YENEEA. The CDR3 covers 14 residues. CDR3 in amino acids: CASNLDGGNTEAFF. As DNA, the CDR3 is TGTGCCAGCAACCTAGACGGCGGGAACACTGAAGCTTTCTTT.

The genes are TRBV6-5 and TRBJ2-7; D remains ambiguous. There are 15 residues in the CDR3. The V gene lost 5 bases and the J gene lost 1 base, with 15 bases spanning the gap. Germline CDR1 MNHEY, CDR2 SVGAGI. The CDR3 spells CASSPYLDGSYEQYF. As DNA, the CDR3 is TGTGCCAGCAGTCCTTATCTCGACGGGTCCTACGAGCAGTACTTC.